These 4 T cell receptor beta chains came from one sample sequenced in a study of control samples from healthy donors and cancer patients. Sequenced by immunoSEQ multiplex PCR; TCRdb stores in-frame clones only, minus some. The repertoire holds around 190,000 clones, more than 80% seen once, with about 1.4% in the top ten. Sample: blood. The origin of the receptors is a man under 40 in good health.

This clone has just one count. This rearrangement joins TRBV18 to TRBJ2-7, with D perhaps TRBD1 or TRBD2 (6 bases each). The CDR3 covers 13 residues. Per the germline V gene, CDR1 is KGHSH and CDR2 is LQKENI. Trimming shortened V by 6 bases and J by 4 bases, and 13 bases separated the two germline ends. The CDR3 DNA sequence: TGTGCCAGCTCCCCCAAGGGGGGTTACGAGCAGTACTTC. Encoded protein: CASSPKGGYEQYF.

The CDR3 loop reads CASISWGRGDSQPQHF. CDR3 coding DNA: TGTGCCAGTATTTCCTGGGGAAGGGGGGATAGTCAGCCCCAGCATTTT. The chain carries TRBV19 and TRBJ1-5, with D possibly TRBD1 on 6 matching bases. Trimming took 7 bases from V and 6 from J, leaving 22 bases between them. From germline, CDR1 is LNHDA and CDR2 SQIVND (reference sequence). The CDR3 extends over 16 amino acids.

This sequence joins TRBV2 and TRBJ2-5; TRBD2 is a possible D gene (6 bases). Trimming left V 4 bases short and J 5 bases short, with 14 bases between. Germline assignment: CDR1 SNHLY and CDR2 FYNNEI. This CDR3 region has 14 residues. The CDR3 DNA reads TGTGCCAGCAGTGGCCGGGGCGGGGCGGAGACCCAGTACTTC. Its translation: CASSGRGGAETQYF.

The V gene is TRBV20-1, the J gene TRBJ1-2, with D uncertain. The CDR3 covers 10 residues. Trimming shortened V by 2 bases and J by 12 bases, and 10 bases separated the two germline ends. Germline lookup yields CDR1 DFQATT and CDR2 SNEGSKA (reference sequence). The CDR3 DNA sequence: TGCAGTGCTAGAATGGCCCTTCACACCTTC. Protein: CSARMALHTF.